The 14 T cell receptor beta chains reported below all come from one sample, sequenced in a study of CD4 T cells in relation to SARS-CoV-2 and coronaviruses. The repertoire was sequenced with immunoSEQ multiplex PCR; TCRdb's copy has only in-frame clones and lacks some. Among approximately 17,000 clones listed, 75% to 85% were seen once. Unexposed donor CD4+ T cells date from about 2011-2018, before the COVID-19 pandemic. The cells were cultured for around ten days before CD4+ T cells were isolated. These TCRs' antigens remain unknown. The sequenced sample was CD4+ T cells from PBMCs, cultured in vitro. The receptors were sampled from a human donor in good health.

This rearrangement joins TRBV7-2 to TRBJ1-3; no firm D call. V dropped 5 bases and J dropped 0 bases, with 11 bases sitting between them. The CDR3 is 15 residues long. From germline, CDR1 is SGHTA and CDR2 FQGNSA. CDR3 coding DNA: TGTGCCAGCAGCACAATAGTATCCTCTGGAAACACCATATATTTT. Translated: CASSTIVSSGNTIYF. Together with reference TRBV7-2 and TRBJ1-3, the CDR3 gives the full variable domain: GAGVSQSPSNKVTEKGKDVELRCDPISGHTALYWYRQSLGQGLEFLIYFQGNSAPDKSGLPSDRFSAERTGGSVSTLTIQRTQQEDSAVYLCASSTIVSSGNTIYFGEGSWLTVV.

V usage is TRBV11-2 and J usage is TRBJ1-6, with TRBD1 as a possible D gene (5 bases). The CDR3 length is 15 residues. Germline CDR1 is SGHAT and CDR2 is FQNNGV. Between the trimmed V and J ends, which lost 5 bases and 1 base, there was a span of 9 bases. The CDR3 loop is CASSISGSYNSPLHF. DNA of the CDR3: TGTGCCAGCAGCATCTCAGGGTCCTATAATTCACCCCTCCACTTT.

V usage is TRBV6-5 and J usage is TRBJ2-1, with D possibly being TRBD1 or TRBD2 (5 bases each). CDR3 length: 14 amino acids. Trimming pared 2 bases from V and 7 bases from J, leaving 12 bases between. Germline loops: CDR1 MNHEY, CDR2 SVGAGI. The CDR3 nucleotides read TGTGCCAGCAGTTACGAGAGGGGCGAAAATGAGCAGTTCTTC. Translating gives CASSYERGENEQFF.

This clone showed up just a few times. The rearrangement joins TRBV29-1 to TRBJ2-3; 8 bases line up with TRBD1. V dropped 6 bases and J dropped 1; count of bases not matched to a gene: 3. Germline lookup yields CDR1 SQVTM and CDR2 ANQGSEA. The CDR3 spans 13 residues. The CDR3, as DNA: TGCAGCGTCGGACAGGGAGGCACAGATACGCAGTATTTT. Translated, it gives CSVGQGGTDTQYF.

This sequence joins TRBV7-8 and TRBJ2-3; 7 nucleotides line up with TRBD2. The CDR3 runs to 16 residues. V lost 2 bases to trimming and J lost 4 bases; unmatched junction nucleotides: 9. Per germline, CDR1 SGHVS and CDR2 FQNEAQ. The CDR3 region is CASSLRVAGEADTQYF. For the CDR3, the DNA is TGTGCCAGCAGCTTAAGGGTGGCGGGAGAAGCAGATACGCAGTATTTT.

The V gene is TRBV4-3, the J gene TRBJ2-2, with TRBD1 matching 7 bases. The length of the CDR3 is 19 residues. Losses at the gene ends were 3 bases for V and 0 bases for J; bases not matched to a gene: 13. Germline CDR1 and CDR2: LGHNA and YSLEER. CDR3 bases: TGCGCCAGCAGCCATACTCGACAGGGTTCCCTCACGAACACCGGGGAGCTGTTTTTT. Its protein product is CASSHTRQGSLTNTGELFF.

The CDR3 is CASSPLTSGGAYTQYF. As DNA, the CDR3 is TGTGCCAGCAGCCCCCTGACTAGCGGGGGGGCCTATACGCAGTATTTT. V and J are TRBV7-9 and TRBJ2-3, with 14 bases identical to TRBD2. The CDR3 covers 16 residues. V was pared by 5 bases and J by 7 bases, with 8 bases of the junction left unmatched. CDR1 and CDR2 (germline): SEHNR, FQNEAQ (reference sequence).

This clone was counted once. The chain has TRBV7-9 and TRBJ1-2, with TRBD1 identical over 9 bases. The CDR3 has 14 residues. Germline-derived CDR1 and CDR2 are SEHNR and FQNEAQ (reference sequence). Trimming cost V 5 bases and J 6 bases; bases outside gene matches: 7. The CDR3 loop is CASSQGTGQHGYTF. As DNA, the CDR3 is TGTGCCAGCAGCCAAGGGACAGGGCAGCATGGCTACACCTTC.

V and J are TRBV7-2 and TRBJ1-1, with 7 bases lining up with TRBD1. The junction had 8 bases not matched to a gene; V was cut back by 9 bases and J by 1 base. The V gene's germline CDR1 is SGHTA and CDR2 FQGNSA. This CDR3 is 14 amino acids long. Here the CDR3 DNA reads TGTGCCAGTCGACCGGGACAGCAGAACACTGAAGCTTTCTTT. It encodes CASRPGQQNTEAFF.

The genes are TRBV2 and TRBJ1-6, with a tentative D call TRBD1 (5 bases). Germline V gives CDR1 SNHLY, CDR2 FYNNEI. Trimming pared 11 bases from V and 8 bases from J, leaving 13 bases between. The length of the CDR3 is 12 residues. In DNA form, the CDR3 reads TGTGCCGGAGGGACGTTTGATTCACCCCTCCACTTT. Amino acids: CAGGTFDSPLHF.

This chain uses TRBV25-1 with TRBJ1-1; 8 bases match TRBD1. CDR1 is MGHDK, CDR2 SYGVNS, per germline. V lost 4 bases to trimming and J lost 5 bases; unmatched junction nucleotides: 6. The CDR3 length is 14 residues. The CDR3 here is CASSAIRGRTEAFF. CDR3 sequence (DNA): TGTGCCAGCAGTGCTATCAGGGGGCGGACTGAAGCTTTCTTT.

The V and J genes are TRBV5-1 and TRBJ2-7, with D perhaps TRBD1 or TRBD2 (6 bases each). From germline, CDR1 is SGHRS and CDR2 YFSETQ. The V gene lost 7 bases and the J gene lost 5 bases, with 19 bases spanning the gap. CDR3 size: 14 residues. The CDR3: CASRERGVYNEQYF. CDR3 DNA sequence: TGCGCCAGCCGCGAGAGGGGGGTCTACAACGAGCAGTACTTC. The full variable domain, in which reference TRBV5-1 and TRBJ2-7 provide the parts outside the CDR3, is KAGVTQTPRYLIKTRGQQVTLSCSPISGHRSVSWYQQTPGQGLQFLFEYFSETQRNKGNFPGRFSGRQFSNSRSEMNVSTLELGDSALYLCASRERGVYNEQYFGPGTRLTVT.

This clone was recorded a few times. A read error may account for a junction end that differs from germline. V and J are TRBV7-2 and TRBJ1-2; maybe TRBD1 (5 bases). The CDR3 loop spans 11 amino acids. Germline CDR1 and CDR2: SGHTA and FQGNSA. The CDR3 DNA reads TGTGCCAGCAGCTTAGAGGGGCCTCAATACTTC. It translates to CASSLEGPQYF.

This clone was found a few times. The chain carries TRBV7-2 and TRBJ2-7; possibly TRBD1 or TRBD2 for D (6 bases each). This CDR3 contains 15 residues. V was shortened by 1 base and J by 1 base, with 11 bases between the two germline ends. In germline, CDR1 is SGHTA, CDR2 FQGNSA. As DNA, the CDR3 is TGTGCCAGCAGCTTAGTCGGGGGCTCATCCTACGAGCAGTACTTC. It codes for CASSLVGGSSYEQYF.